The clone carrying this TCR beta chain appeared a few times. What it recognizes is unknown. The record originates from a study of metastatic and nonmetastatic thyroid tumors. Study information: A comparison of repertoires was made across blood and tumor or nodule tissue from malignant and benign thyroid patients.

The V end was cut by 4 bases, the J end by 4 bases, with 13 bases between. Germline V gene sequence: CDR1 SGHTA, CDR2 FQGNSA. This CDR3 is 14 amino acids long. Until they underwent thyroid surgery, no patient had received any treatment. Findings and limits, study-wide: It was reported that TCR beta diversity was significantly higher in malignant thyroid tumors than benign nodules, in blood and tumor.

In the authors' methods: Building a distant-metastasis classifier for papillary thyroid cancer drew on CDR3 differences across clinicopathological groups. TCRdb re-analyzed the PCR reads through MiXCR. These V and J calls originate from TCRdb's pipeline instead of the authors' own analysis. Of around 52,000 clones detected, less than 30% appear once; the ten largest clones hold more than 15%. The TCR originated in a female donor with papillary thyroid cancer or a benign thyroid nodule (not recorded which). Some clones in this sample may be carry-over from other donors' samples. Sequenced sample: blood. V is TRBV7-2 and J is TRBJ1-1; the D gene is possibly TRBD1 (6 bases). CDR3 nucleotides: TGTGCCAGCAGCTCCCTCCCAGGGGCCACTGAAGCTTTCTTT. Translated, it gives CASSSLPGATEAFF.